A selection of T cell receptor beta chains follows, all from one sample in a study of shared clonotypes between healthy human individuals. Method: immunoSEQ multiplex PCR; TCRdb's copy keeps in-frame clones and lacks some. The table lists about 500,000 clones, roughly three quarters of them singletons. The sample comprised PBMCs. The receptors originated from a middle-aged woman in good health. Some clones in this sample may be carry-over from other donors' samples. CDR3s include the opening cysteine and the closing phenylalanine or tryptophan. A D gene is named only where the DNA matches it firmly. Not all rows give a size; the values are once, few, many and, for expanded clones, a class.

j_call d_call v_call clone_size cdr3_aa cdr3_nt
TRBJ2-2 NA TRBV5-1 NA CASSLYGGSNTGELFF TGCGCCAGCAGCTTGTATGGCGGCAGCAACACCGGGGAGCTGTTTTTT
TRBJ2-7 NA TRBV27 many CASGRYLVEQYF TGTGCCAGCGGGCGCTACCTTGTTGAGCAGTACTTC
TRBJ2-1 NA TRBV5-4 once CASSLTPAEQFF TGTGCCAGCAGCTTGACACCGGCTGAGCAGTTCTTC
TRBJ2-7 NA TRBV11-2 NA CASSPRPGEQYF TGTGCCAGCTCCCCGCGCCCGGGCGAGCAGTACTTC
TRBJ2-1 NA TRBV5-1 NA CASSWDTYYNEQFF TGCGCCAGCAGCTGGGACACCTACTACAATGAGCAGTTCTTC
TRBJ2-7 NA TRBV7-9 NA CASSLAVRTGGLGSYEQCF TGTGCCAGCAGCTTAGCGGTGAGAACAGGAGGACTGGGGTCCTACGAGCAGTGCTTC
TRBJ1-2 NA TRBV7-2 NA CASSSQFGYTF TGTGCCAGCAGCTCCCAATTTGGCTACACCTTC
TRBJ1-2 NA TRBV7-2 NA CASSSGRRFGYTF TGTGCCAGCAGCTCGGGGAGAAGGTTTGGCTACACCTTC
TRBJ2-3 NA TRBV4-2 many CASSQEEGVGSDTQYF TGTGCCAGCAGCCAAGAGGAAGGGGTGGGGTCTGATACGCAGTATTTT
TRBJ2-7 TRBD1 TRBV13 NA CASSKGQGRLGEQYF TGTGCCAGCAGCAAAGGACAGGGAAGGCTAGGCGAGCAGTACTTC
TRBJ1-5 TRBD1 TRBV27 NA CASSFAGQVNQPQHF TGTGCCAGCAGTTTCGCGGGACAGGTCAATCAGCCCCAGCATTTT
TRBJ2-3 NA TRBV7-9 NA CASSLALSTDTQYF TGTGCCAGCAGCTTAGCCCTGAGCACAGATACGCAGTATTTT
TRBJ2-7 NA TRBV7-6 NA CASSPGGGSYEQYF TGTGCCAGCAGCCCCGGGGGTGGCTCCTACGAGCAGTACTTC
TRBJ2-3 NA TRBV7-2 NA CASSLGGASTDTQYF TGTGCCAGCAGCTTAGGGGGGGCGAGCACAGATACGCAGTATTTT
TRBJ1-1 TRBD1 TRBV6-5 NA CASSHGDRGTEAFF TGTGCCAGCAGTCACGGGGACAGGGGAACTGAAGCTTTCTTT
TRBJ1-1 NA TRBV29-1 NA CSVPQGSDTEAFF TGCAGCGTCCCCCAGGGATCGGACACTGAAGCTTTCTTT
TRBJ2-1 NA TRBV12-5 NA CASGPGKGDGEQFF TGTGCTAGTGGCCCCGGTAAGGGAGACGGTGAGCAGTTCTTC
TRBJ1-5 NA TRBV18 NA CASSPQENQPQHF TGTGCCAGCTCACCACAAGAGAATCAGCCCCAGCATTTT
TRBJ2-2 NA TRBV29-1 NA CSVEPGITGELFF TGCAGCGTTGAGCCAGGGATCACCGGGGAGCTGTTTTTT
TRBJ1-5 NA TRBV7-2 NA CASSLVGDQPQHF TGTGCCAGCAGCTTAGTTGGTGATCAGCCCCAGCATTTT
TRBJ2-3 NA TRBV10-3 NA CAISSTDTQYF TGTGCCATCTCCAGCACAGATACGCAGTATTTT
TRBJ2-5 TRBD2 TRBV4-2 NA CASSQGGGAQETQYF TGTGCCAGCAGCCAAGGCGGGGGAGCCCAAGAGACCCAGTACTTC
TRBJ2-6 NA TRBV19 NA CASSIVQAGSGANVLTF TGTGCCAGTAGTATTGTGCAGGCAGGCTCTGGGGCCAACGTCCTGACTTTC
TRBJ2-7 NA TRBV7-2 few CASSLTDYEQYF TGTGCCAGCAGCTTAACCGACTACGAGCAGTACTTC
TRBJ2-5 TRBD2 TRBV27 NA CASRKLAGGPSGETQYF TGTGCCAGCCGGAAGCTAGCGGGAGGGCCCTCCGGAGAGACCCAGTACTTC
TRBJ1-6 NA TRBV15 many CATKGVELNSPLHF TGTGCCACCAAGGGAGTAGAGCTTAATTCACCCCTCCACTTT
TRBJ1-5 TRBD1 TRBV19 once CASSLDRAGNQPQHF TGTGCCAGTTCTTTAGACAGGGCCGGCAATCAGCCCCAGCATTTT
TRBJ2-7 TRBD2 TRBV5-1 NA CASSGTSGRYEQYF TGCGCCAGCTCCGGGACTAGCGGGAGGTACGAGCAGTACTTC
TRBJ2-7 NA TRBV7-2 NA CASSAPGTSLEQYF TGTGCCAGCAGCGCACCCGGGACATCCCTCGAGCAGTACTTC
TRBJ2-7 TRBD2 TRBV27 NA CASSTRSGGAYEQYF TGTGCCAGCAGTACCCGTAGCGGGGGAGCCTACGAGCAGTACTTC
TRBJ2-7 TRBD2 TRBV19 NA CASSTLSASGRISYEQYF TGTGCCAGTAGTACACTCTCTGCTAGCGGGAGGATTTCCTACGAGCAGTACTTC
TRBJ2-7 TRBD2 TRBV18 NA CASSPIGAGGGEQYF TGTGCCAGCTCACCAATCGGGGCGGGAGGCGGGGAGCAGTACTTC
TRBJ2-7 NA TRBV5-6 once CASSLSGYEQYF TGTGCCAGCAGCTTGAGCGGCTACGAGCAGTACTTC
TRBJ1-2 NA TRBV7-6 NA CASSPNRASPHTF TGTGCCAGCAGCCCCAACCGGGCCAGCCCTCACACCTTC
TRBJ2-3 NA TRBV6-4 NA CASSHGGPTDTQYF TGTGCCAGCAGCCACGGAGGGCCGACAGATACGCAGTATTTT
TRBJ1-5 NA TRBV2 many CASSGGNQPQHF TGTGCCAGCAGTGGGGGCAATCAGCCCCAGCATTTT
TRBJ2-3 NA TRBV5-4 NA CASSLNLETDTQYF TGTGCCAGCAGCTTGAATCTGGAGACGGATACGCAGTATTTT
TRBJ2-1 NA TRBV7-2 few CVSSSDRGSHNEQFF TGTGTCAGCAGCTCTGATAGAGGGAGTCACAATGAGCAGTTCTTC
TRBJ1-5 NA TRBV11-2 NA CASSQGRNNQPQHF TGTGCCAGCAGCCAGGGACGGAACAATCAGCCCCAGCATTTT
TRBJ2-6 NA TRBV18 NA CASSPPGSSGANVLTF TGTGCCAGCTCACCACCTGGAAGCTCTGGGGCCAACGTCCTGACTTTC
TRBJ1-5 TRBD1 TRBV6-1 NA CASSETGGNQPQHF TGTGCCAGCAGCGAGACAGGGGGAAATCAGCCCCAGCATTTT
TRBJ1-3 NA TRBV4-2 few CASSPKSTGIGNTIYF TGTGCCAGCAGCCCAAAAAGCACAGGGATCGGAAACACCATATATTTT
TRBJ2-7 NA TRBV14 NA CASSQDLYEQYF TGTGCCAGCAGCCAAGATCTATACGAGCAGTACTTC
TRBJ2-3 NA TRBV28 NA CASSPHNTDTQYF TGTGCCAGCAGTCCGCACAACACAGATACGCAGTATTTT
TRBJ1-1 NA TRBV6-6 NA CASSPTGEAFF TGTGCCAGCAGCCCAACAGGGGAAGCTTTCTTT
TRBJ2-1 NA TRBV11-2 NA CASSPGLRSSYNEQFF TGTGCCAGCAGCCCCGGACTCCGAAGCTCCTACAATGAGCAGTTCTTC